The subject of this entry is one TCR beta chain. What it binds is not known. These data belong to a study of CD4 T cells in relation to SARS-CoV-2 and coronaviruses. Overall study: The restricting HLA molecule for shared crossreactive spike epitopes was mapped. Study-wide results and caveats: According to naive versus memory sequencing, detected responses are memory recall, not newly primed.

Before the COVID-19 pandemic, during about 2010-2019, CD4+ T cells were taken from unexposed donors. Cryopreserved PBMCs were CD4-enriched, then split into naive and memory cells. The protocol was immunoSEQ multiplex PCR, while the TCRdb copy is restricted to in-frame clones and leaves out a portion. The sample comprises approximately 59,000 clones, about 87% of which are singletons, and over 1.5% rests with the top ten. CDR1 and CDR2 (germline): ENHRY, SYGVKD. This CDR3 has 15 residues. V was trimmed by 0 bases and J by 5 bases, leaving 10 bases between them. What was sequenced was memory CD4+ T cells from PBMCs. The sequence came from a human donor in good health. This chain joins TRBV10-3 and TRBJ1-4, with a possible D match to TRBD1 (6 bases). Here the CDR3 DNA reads TGTGCCATCAGTGAGTCGGGGGCAGAGAATGAAAAACTGTTTTTT. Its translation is CAISESGAENEKLFF.